This T cell receptor beta chain was retrieved from a study of regulatory T cells in long-lasting Graves disease. J gave up 10 bases and V 0 bases, and 10 bases lay outside the gene matches. The CDR3 has 15 residues. Germline CDR1 is SGHRS and CDR2 is YFSETQ. Study findings and constraints: Investigators studied peripheral blood only, not thyroid tissue.

For this clonotype: Its matching antigen is unknown.

Described time point: newly diagnosed GD, antithyroid drugs for less than 3 months. PBMC-derived RNA was used for the TCR library. Arm-PCR of CDR3 regions and iRepertoire HTBI primers were used to build TCR beta libraries. How the authors handled the data: Samples collectively showed 62 TRBV and fewer than 15 TRBJ segments. Each CDR3 protein gets one entry after TCRdb re-called the multiplex PCR reads with MiXCR. These V and J calls rely on TCRdb rather than the paper's analysis. The sample yields 440,000 or so distinct CDR3 sequences, 14% to 15% seen once. The sample also formed part of further work on T cells in Graves' hyperthyroidism and ophthalmopathy. Per that study: Hyperthyroidism in the patients, aged 18 to 65, was newly diagnosed and under 2 months in duration. Blood also carried most thyroid clonotypes expanded above 0.001.

This chain links TRBV5-1 with TRBJ2-1; TRBD2 matches at 7 bases. The sequenced sample was peripheral blood mononuclear cells (PBMCs), obtained at new diagnosis, from a patient treated with antithyroid drugs. The TCR was taken from a woman in her twenties or thirties with Graves disease. The CDR3 sequence: CASSLAAGVVKEQFF. The CDR3, as DNA: TGCGCCAGCAGCTTGGCCGCGGGAGTGGTTAAGGAGCAGTTCTTC. The entire variable domain, with the rest obtained from reference TRBV5-1 and TRBJ2-1, is as follows: KAGVTQTPRYLIKTRGQQVTLSCSPISGHRSVSWYQQTPGQGLQFLFEYFSETQRNKGNFPGRFSGRQFSNSRSEMNVSTLELGDSALYLCASSLAAGVVKEQFFGPGTRLTVL.